These T cell receptor beta chains were read from a single sample in a study of T cells in Graves' hyperthyroidism and ophthalmopathy. Each CDR3 protein is one row after TCRdb ran MiXCR on the multiplex PCR reads. The sample yields about 480,000 distinct CDR3 sequences, approximately 15% seen once. Source material: blood. These receptors originate from a woman between 18 and 30 years old with Graves' hyperthyroidism. Both conserved end residues are part of each CDR3. A D gene is named only where the DNA matches it firmly. Expanded clones get a size class; other rows say once, few or many, or leave the size out.

CDR3,DNA,D,V,size,J
CSVSGTGGINSNQPQHF,TGCAGCGTATCCGGGACAGGGGGAATTAATAGCAATCAGCCCCAGCATTTT,TRBD1,TRBV29-1,few,TRBJ1-5
CASSKAAGNNEQFF,TGTGCCAGTAGTAAGGCGGCCGGTAACAATGAGCAGTTCTTC,-,TRBV19,-,TRBJ2-1
CASRTTPRARGYTF,TGTGCCAGCAGGACGACACCGCGAGCTCGTGGCTACACCTTC,-,TRBV12-3/TRBV12-4,many,TRBJ1-2
CASRRQGAYEQYF,TGTGCCAGCAGAAGACAGGGGGCCTACGAGCAGTACTTC,TRBD1,TRBV6-1,many,TRBJ2-7
CASSYRQANTEAFF,TGTGCCAGCAGTTACAGACAGGCCAACACTGAAGCTTTCTTT,-,TRBV6-6,many,TRBJ1-1
CASTQRGAHYEQYF,TGTGCCAGCACCCAGCGGGGAGCCCACTACGAGCAGTACTTC,TRBD2,TRBV12-3/TRBV12-4,few,TRBJ2-7
CASNKALATGELFF,TGTGCCAGCAACAAGGCCCTCGCCACCGGGGAGCTGTTTTTT,-,TRBV11-3,many,TRBJ2-2
CASAKGTPPADTQYF,TGCGCCAGCGCCAAAGGGACCCCTCCTGCAGATACGCAGTATTTT,-,TRBV5-1,many,TRBJ2-3
CASSDIPGSGANEKLFF,TGCGCCAGCAGCGATATTCCCGGGTCGGGGGCTAATGAAAAACTGTTTTTT,-,TRBV5-1,few,TRBJ1-4
CASSQGGAVTEAFF,TGTGCCAGCAGCCAAGGGGGGGCGGTCACTGAAGCTTTCTTT,-,TRBV3-1,-,TRBJ1-1
CASRSPGLAGGEQFF,TGTGCCAGCAGATCCCCGGGACTAGCGGGAGGTGAGCAGTTCTTC,TRBD2,TRBV12-3/TRBV12-4,many,TRBJ2-1
CATSVDLNTEAFF,TGTGCCACCAGCGTAGACCTTAACACTGAAGCTTTCTTT,-,TRBV15,many,TRBJ1-1
CASRAGPEAVPLHF,TGTGCCAGCAGAGCGGGACCCGAGGCCGTACCCCTCCACTTT,-,TRBV2,many,TRBJ1-6
CASSMSTGSNTGELFF,TGTGCCAGTAGTATGAGCACAGGGTCGAACACCGGGGAGCTGTTTTTT,-,TRBV19,few,TRBJ2-2
CASSPTPAITDTQYF,TGTGCCAGCAGCCCCACCCCAGCCATCACAGATACGCAGTATTTT,-,TRBV7-3,many,TRBJ2-3
CASRPRTGGKTEAFF,TGTGCCAGCAGACCCAGGACAGGGGGAAAGACTGAAGCTTTCTTT,TRBD1,TRBV7-9,-,TRBJ1-1
CSAKAGGNTGELFF,TGCAGTGCTAAAGCGGGCGGAAACACCGGGGAGCTGTTTTTT,-,TRBV20-1,many,TRBJ2-2
CATRDGINTEAFF,TGTGCCACCAGGGACGGGATTAACACTGAAGCTTTCTTT,-,TRBV24-1,many,TRBJ1-1
CAPTGLADTEAFF,TGTGCCCCGACAGGATTGGCGGACACTGAAGCTTTCTTT,-,TRBV24-1,many,TRBJ1-1
CASSLGEGNTIYF,TGTGCCAGCAGCTTAGGAGAGGGAAACACCATATATTTT,-,TRBV11-2,many,TRBJ1-3
CASSLNSYNQPQHF,TGTGCCAGCAGCCTAAACAGCTACAATCAGCCCCAGCATTTT,-,TRBV7-9,many,TRBJ1-5
CASSIVRGGTEAFF,TGTGCCAGTAGTATAGTAAGGGGGGGCACGGAAGCTTTCTTT,-,TRBV19,few,TRBJ1-1
CASSVAGGAYNEQFF,TGTGCCAGCAGTGTGGCGGGGGGGGCCTACAATGAGCAGTTCTTC,TRBD2,TRBV6-1,-,TRBJ2-1
CASSRRDGNEKLFF,TGTGCCAGTAGTAGGAGGGACGGAAATGAAAAACTGTTTTTT,-,TRBV19,many,TRBJ1-4
CASSPGQGDFPDNEQFF,TGTGCCAGCAGCCCCGGACAGGGAGATTTTCCGGACAATGAGCAGTTCTTC,TRBD1,TRBV11-1,many,TRBJ2-1
CASSRTSGRSDTQYF,TGTGCCAGCAGTCGGACTAGCGGGAGATCAGATACGCAGTATTTT,TRBD2,TRBV12-3/TRBV12-4,many,TRBJ2-3
CASSEQTGTGFEQYF,TGTGCCAGCAGCGAGCAGACAGGGACGGGTTTCGAGCAGTACTTC,TRBD1,TRBV6-1,many,TRBJ2-7
CASSSSRGSGNTIYF,TGTGCCAGCAGTAGTTCGAGGGGCTCTGGAAACACCATATATTTT,-,TRBV27,few,TRBJ1-3
CASSRTDGNEQFF,TGTGCCAGCAGCCGGACCGACGGCAATGAGCAGTTCTTC,-,TRBV7-9,-,TRBJ2-1
CASSLEGAGMNTEAFF,TGCGCCAGCAGCTTGGAAGGGGCTGGGATGAACACTGAAGCTTTCTTT,-,TRBV5-1,many,TRBJ1-1
CSVERSSGNTIYF,TGCAGCGTTGAACGCAGCTCTGGAAACACCATATATTTT,-,TRBV29-1,few,TRBJ1-3
CASAGTSGRTDTQYF,TGTGCCAGCGCCGGGACTAGCGGGAGGACAGATACGCAGTATTTT,TRBD2,TRBV12-3/TRBV12-4,-,TRBJ2-3
CASSLTGTSGSYNEQFF,TGTGCCAGCAGCTTAACGGGGACTAGCGGGTCCTACAATGAGCAGTTCTTC,TRBD2,TRBV7-3,-,TRBJ2-1
CAWRDSGELFF,TGTGCCTGGAGGGACTCCGGGGAGCTGTTTTTT,-,TRBV30,many,TRBJ2-2
CASSVGSREGGELFF,TGTGCCAGCAGCGTAGGATCGCGGGAAGGCGGGGAGCTGTTTTTT,-,TRBV9,many,TRBJ2-2
CASLGGREGVFAETQYF,TGTGCCAGCTTAGGGGGGCGGGAGGGTGTTTTTGCAGAGACCCAGTACTTC,TRBD2,TRBV12-3/TRBV12-4,many,TRBJ2-5
CASSPIWFGQGDEKLFF,TGTGCCAGCAGCCCAATCTGGTTCGGACAGGGAGATGAAAAACTGTTTTTT,TRBD1,TRBV27,many,TRBJ1-4
CASSPSGGVHFFGYTF,TGTGCCAGCAGTCCCTCGGGGGGGGTGCACTTTTTTGGCTACACCTTC,-,TRBV27,many,TRBJ1-2
CASSLEGLEEQFF,TGTGCCAGCAGTTTGGAGGGCCTCGAGGAGCAGTTCTTC,-,TRBV12-3/TRBV12-4,few,TRBJ2-1
CASSQDHSSGDTIYF,TGTGCCAGCAGCCAAGACCATAGCTCTGGAGACACCATATATTTT,-,TRBV3-1,-,TRBJ1-3
CASRETTGRGANQPQHF,TGTGCCAGCAGGGAAACTACAGGGAGGGGTGCCAATCAGCCCCAGCATTTT,-,TRBV2,many,TRBJ1-5
CASSQEGRYNSPLHF,TGCGCCAGCAGCCAAGAGGGGAGGTATAATTCACCCCTCCACTTT,-,TRBV4-1,-,TRBJ1-6
CASSLAATWDREVTEAFF,TGTGCCAGCAGTTTAGCGGCCACTTGGGACAGGGAGGTCACTGAAGCTTTCTTT,TRBD1,TRBV27,many,TRBJ1-1